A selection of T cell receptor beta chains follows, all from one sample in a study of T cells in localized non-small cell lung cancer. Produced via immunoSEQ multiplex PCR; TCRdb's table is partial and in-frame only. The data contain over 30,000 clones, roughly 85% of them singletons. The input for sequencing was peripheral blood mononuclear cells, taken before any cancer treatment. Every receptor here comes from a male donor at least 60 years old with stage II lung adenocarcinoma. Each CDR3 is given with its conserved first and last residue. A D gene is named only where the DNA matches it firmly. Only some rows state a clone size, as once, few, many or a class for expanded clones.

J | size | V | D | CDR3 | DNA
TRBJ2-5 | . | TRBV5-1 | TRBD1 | CASSPGQNQETQYF | TGCGCCAGCAGCCCGGGACAGAACCAAGAGACCCAGTACTTC
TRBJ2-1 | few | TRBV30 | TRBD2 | CAWSPLESGSNEQFF | TGTGCCTGGAGTCCCCTGGAAAGCGGGAGTAATGAGCAGTTCTTC
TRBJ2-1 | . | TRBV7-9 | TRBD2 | CASSLGSGRLNEQFF | TGTGCCAGCAGCTTGGGTAGCGGGAGGTTAAATGAGCAGTTCTTC
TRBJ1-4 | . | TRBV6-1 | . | CASSGGGPFQPDEKLFF | TGTGCCAGCAGTGGGGGGGGCCCATTCCAACCGGATGAAAAACTGTTTTTT
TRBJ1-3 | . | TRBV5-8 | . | CASSRGSSGNTIYF | TGTGCCAGCAGCCGGGGTTCTTCTGGAAACACCATATATTTT
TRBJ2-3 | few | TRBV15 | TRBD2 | CATSRGVAGGTDTQYF | TGTGCCACCAGCAGGGGAGTAGCGGGAGGAACAGATACGCAGTATTTT
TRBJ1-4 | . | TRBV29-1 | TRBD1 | CSGKGQPPFNEKLFF | TGCAGCGGTAAGGGACAGCCACCCTTCAATGAAAAACTGTTTTTT
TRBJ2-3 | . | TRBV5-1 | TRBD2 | CASSLGLAVSTDTQYF | TGCGCCAGCAGCTTGGGGCTAGCGGTGTCCACAGATACGCAGTATTTT
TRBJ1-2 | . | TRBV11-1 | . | CASSLSSGDDGYTF | TGTGCCAGCAGCTTAAGTTCTGGGGACGATGGCTACACCTTC
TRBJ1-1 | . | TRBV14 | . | CASSQTVNTEAFF | TGTGCCAGCAGCCAGACAGTGAACACTGAAGCTTTCTTT
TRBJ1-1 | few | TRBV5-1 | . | CASKIQGNTEAFF | TGCGCCAGCAAGATTCAGGGCAACACTGAAGCTTTCTTT
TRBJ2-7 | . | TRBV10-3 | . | CAIGREGSYEQYF | TGTGCCATCGGCCGAGAGGGCTCCTACGAGCAGTACTTC
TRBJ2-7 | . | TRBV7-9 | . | CASSDGLSYEQYF | TGTGCCAGCAGTGACGGGCTTTCGTACGAGCAGTACTTC
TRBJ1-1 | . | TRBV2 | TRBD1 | CASSFQGAQTSEAFF | TGTGCCAGCAGTTTCCAGGGGGCCCAGACATCTGAAGCTTTCTTT
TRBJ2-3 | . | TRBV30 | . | CAWAGTSQDTQYF | TGTGCCTGGGCGGGGACCTCGCAAGATACGCAGTATTTT
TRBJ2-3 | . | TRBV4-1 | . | CASSQAKGADTQYF | TGCGCCAGCAGCCAAGCAAAGGGTGCAGATACGCAGTATTTT
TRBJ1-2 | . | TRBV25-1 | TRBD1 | CASSEPGQKDGYTF | TGTGCCAGCAGTGAACCGGGACAGAAGGATGGCTACACCTTC
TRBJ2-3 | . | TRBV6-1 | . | CASREQGGTDTQYF | TGTGCCAGCAGGGAACAAGGGGGCACAGATACGCAGTATTTT
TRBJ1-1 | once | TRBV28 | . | CASSSPSGANTEAFF | TGTGCCAGCAGTTCGCCGTCTGGCGCGAACACTGAAGCTTTCTTT
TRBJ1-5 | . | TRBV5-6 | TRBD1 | CASSPQGAFGQPQHF | TGTGCCAGCAGCCCACAGGGGGCTTTTGGTCAGCCCCAGCATTTT
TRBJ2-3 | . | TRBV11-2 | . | CASSLVGPGTDTQYF | TGTGCCAGCAGCTTAGTAGGACCCGGCACAGATACGCAGTATTTT
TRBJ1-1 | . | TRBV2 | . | CASSPNTEAFF | TGTGCCAGCAGTCCGAACACTGAAGCTTTCTTT
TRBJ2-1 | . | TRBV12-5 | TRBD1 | CASGLGHQGDEQFF | TGTGCTAGTGGTCTCGGGCACCAGGGGGATGAGCAGTTCTTC
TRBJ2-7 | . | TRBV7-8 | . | CASSPDPAGSKSYEQYF | TGTGCCAGCAGCCCTGATCCTGCAGGGTCTAAGTCCTACGAGCAGTACTTC
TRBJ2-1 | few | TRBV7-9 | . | CASSLGVDQGGNEQFF | TGTGCCAGCAGCTTAGGGGTCGACCAAGGGGGGAATGAGCAGTTCTTC
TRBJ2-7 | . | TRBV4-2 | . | CASSPRLGSFGEQYF | TGTGCCAGCAGCCCCAGGTTGGGCTCGTTTGGGGAGCAGTACTTC
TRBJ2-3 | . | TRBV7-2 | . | CASSFTVSTDTQYF | TGTGCCAGCAGCTTTACCGTCTCCACAGATACGCAGTATTTT
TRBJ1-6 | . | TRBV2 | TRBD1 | CASSERSTGGNSPLHF | TGTGCCAGCAGTGAAAGGTCGACAGGGGGCAATTCACCCCTCCACTTT
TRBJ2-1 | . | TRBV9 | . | CASSPLGGGASEQFF | TGTGCCAGCAGCCCCCTAGGGGGAGGGGCGTCTGAGCAGTTCTTC
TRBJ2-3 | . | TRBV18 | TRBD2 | CASSPLGGPTDTQYF | TGTGCCAGCTCACCCCTGGGAGGGCCCACAGATACGCAGTATTTT
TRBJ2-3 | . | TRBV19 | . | CAHWTNHADTQYF | TGTGCCCATTGGACGAACCACGCAGATACGCAGTATTTT